This T cell receptor (beta chain) derives from a study of T-cell memory formation after mild COVID-19. Study in general: The TCR clusters were mostly specific to one donor.

Amplification by 5'RACE using constant-segment primers produced TCR alpha and TCR beta cDNA libraries that carried sample barcodes and UMIs. TCRdb called the 5' RACE reads again in MiXCR, with one record for every CDR3 protein. The sample lists around 150,000 distinct CDR3 sequences, around 13% occurring once. Germline assignment: CDR1 SNHLY and CDR2 FYNNEI. The CDR3 has 13 amino acids. V was shortened by 6 bases and J by 3 bases, with 11 bases between the two germline ends. This chain connects TRBV2 to TRBJ2-5, with D perhaps TRBD1 (6 bases). The material sequenced was PBMCs or a T cell subset sorted from them (not recorded which). This TCR came from an adult woman who had mild COVID-19 (a few samples of this study predate the infection). Cell type and time point are not known. As DNA, the CDR3 is TGTGCCAGCAGCCCGGACAGTGAAGAGACCCAGTACTTC. This encodes CASSPDSEETQYF.